This T cell receptor beta chain derives from a study of Ad26.COV2.S vaccination and SARS-CoV-2 variants. Assay: immunoSEQ multiplex PCR; the TCRdb copy retains only in-frame clones and omits some. The sample consists of roughly 380,000 clones, about nine tenths of them appearing once. With respect to this clone: What it binds is unknown.

Treatment here: approximately 18 received Ad26.COV2.S at low or high dose, single or two shots; about 5 received placebo; per-sample allocation not given. Vaccine and placebo recipients were sampled on day 63 after the first injection. The study, taken as a whole, reports: Placebo recipients showed lower spike-specific TCR breadth than vaccinees.

The CDR3 covers 16 residues. V lost 3 bases to trimming and J lost 4 bases; unmatched junction nucleotides: 8. Germline V gene sequence: CDR1 ENHRY, CDR2 SYGVKD. V usage is TRBV10-3 and J usage is TRBJ2-1, with 8 bases aligning to TRBD2. This specimen consisted of peripheral blood, obtained in a trial of Ad26.COV2.S vaccine versus placebo. This sequence was found in a person between 18 and 65 years old who received the Ad26.COV2.S COVID-19 vaccine or a placebo. CDR3 sequence reads: CAISDIVAGKYNEQFF. The CDR3 DNA is TGTGCCATCAGTGATATTGTAGCGGGGAAATACAATGAGCAGTTCTTC.